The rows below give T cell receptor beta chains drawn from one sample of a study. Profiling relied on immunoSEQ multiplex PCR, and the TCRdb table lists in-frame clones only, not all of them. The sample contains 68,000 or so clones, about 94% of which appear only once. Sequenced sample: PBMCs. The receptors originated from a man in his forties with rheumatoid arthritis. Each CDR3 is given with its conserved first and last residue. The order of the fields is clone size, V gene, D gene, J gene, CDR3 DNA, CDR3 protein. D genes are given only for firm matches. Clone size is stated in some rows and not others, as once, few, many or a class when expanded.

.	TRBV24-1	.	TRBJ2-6	TGTGCCACCAGTGGGTCTCCGACTGGGGCCAACGTCCTGACTTTC	CATSGSPTGANVLTF
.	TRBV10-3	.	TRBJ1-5	TGTGCCATCAGAGGGGCGGTAGATCAGCCCCAGCATTTT	CAIRGAVDQPQHF
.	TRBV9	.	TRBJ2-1	TGTGCCAGCAGCCCCCCGGGGAGTATGTACAATGAGCAGTTCTTC	CASSPPGSMYNEQFF
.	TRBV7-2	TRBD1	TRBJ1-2	TGTGCCAGCAGCCCGAGAGCACAGGGGGCGTCAGATGGCTACACCTTC	CASSPRAQGASDGYTF
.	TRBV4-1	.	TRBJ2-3	TGCGCCAGCAGCCAAGAGGTTGGTCGGGTCACAGATACGCAGTATTTT	CASSQEVGRVTDTQYF
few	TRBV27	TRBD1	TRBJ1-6	TGTGCCAGCAGTTTGGGACAGGGGGCCCCTGTTGATTCACCCCTCCACTTT	CASSLGQGAPVDSPLHF
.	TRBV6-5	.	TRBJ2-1	TGTGCCAGCAGCGGAGGACTGGTCTACAATGAGCAGTTCTTC	CASSGGLVYNEQFF
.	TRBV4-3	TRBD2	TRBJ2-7	TGCGCCAGCAGCCAAGATCCTAGCGGGAGAGCCTACGAGCAGTACTTC	CASSQDPSGRAYEQYF
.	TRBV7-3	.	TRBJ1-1	TGTGCCAGCAGCTTTACAGGGAACACTGAAGCTTTCTTT	CASSFTGNTEAFF
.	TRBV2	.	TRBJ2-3	TGTGCCAGCGAACAGGCTGGGACAGATACGCAGTATTTT	CASEQAGTDTQYF
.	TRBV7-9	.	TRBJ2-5	TGTGCCAGCAGCTTAGTAAAAGAGACCCAGTACTTC	CASSLVKETQYF
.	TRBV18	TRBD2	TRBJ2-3	TGTGCCAGCTCACCCCGACTAGCGGGGCCCACAGATACGCAGTATTTT	CASSPRLAGPTDTQYF
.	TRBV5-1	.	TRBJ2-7	TGCGCCAGCAGCTTGCCCGCTTCCTACGAGCAGTACTTC	CASSLPASYEQYF
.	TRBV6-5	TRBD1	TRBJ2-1	TGTGCCAGCGGGGGGACAGGCCCTTACAATGAGCAGTTCTTC	CASGGTGPYNEQFF
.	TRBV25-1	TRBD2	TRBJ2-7	TGTGCCAGCAGTAAAAGGAGACTAGCGGGAGATAGTGAGCAGTACTTC	CASSKRRLAGDSEQYF
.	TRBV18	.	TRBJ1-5	TGTGCCAGCTCACCACTCGAGCGAGGGGGGGGCAATCAGCCCCAGCATTTT	CASSPLERGGGNQPQHF
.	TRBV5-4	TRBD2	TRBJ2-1	TGTGCCAGCAGCTTGCGAGCGGGGGGGCCTAATGAGCAGTTCTTC	CASSLRAGGPNEQFF
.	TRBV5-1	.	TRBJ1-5	TGCGCCAGCAGCTCCCAACCGGGAGTAAATCAGCCCCAGCATTTT	CASSSQPGVNQPQHF
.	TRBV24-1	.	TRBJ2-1	TGTGCCACCAGTGATTTGCTAGGGACGCATGAGCAGTTCTTC	CATSDLLGTHEQFF
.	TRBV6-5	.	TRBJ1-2	TGTGCCAGCAGTTACTCGACCAAGTCTTATGGCTACACCTTC	CASSYSTKSYGYTF
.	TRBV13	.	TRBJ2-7	TGTGCCAGCAGCCCGGGCGGACGCAGCTCCTACGAGCAGTACTTC	CASSPGGRSSYEQYF
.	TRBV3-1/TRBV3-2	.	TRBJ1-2	TGTGCCAGCAGCCAAGATCAGGGCAGGTTTATTTATGGCTACACCTTC	CASSQDQGRFIYGYTF
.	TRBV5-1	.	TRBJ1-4	TGCGCCAGCAGCTTGGGGGCAGCCATGCGTGAAAAACTGTTTTTT	CASSLGAAMREKLFF
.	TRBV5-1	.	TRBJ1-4	TGCGCCAGCACCCCAGGTGCAGCAACTAATGAAAAACTGTTTTTT	CASTPGAATNEKLFF
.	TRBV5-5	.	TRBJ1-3	TGTGCCAGCAGCTCCCTCCACACACGGGCTGGAAACACCATATATTTT	CASSSLHTRAGNTIYF
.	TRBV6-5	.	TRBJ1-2	TGTGCCAGCAGTTACGCCCTCGGCAGGGGCGCCTATGGCTACACCTTC	CASSYALGRGAYGYTF